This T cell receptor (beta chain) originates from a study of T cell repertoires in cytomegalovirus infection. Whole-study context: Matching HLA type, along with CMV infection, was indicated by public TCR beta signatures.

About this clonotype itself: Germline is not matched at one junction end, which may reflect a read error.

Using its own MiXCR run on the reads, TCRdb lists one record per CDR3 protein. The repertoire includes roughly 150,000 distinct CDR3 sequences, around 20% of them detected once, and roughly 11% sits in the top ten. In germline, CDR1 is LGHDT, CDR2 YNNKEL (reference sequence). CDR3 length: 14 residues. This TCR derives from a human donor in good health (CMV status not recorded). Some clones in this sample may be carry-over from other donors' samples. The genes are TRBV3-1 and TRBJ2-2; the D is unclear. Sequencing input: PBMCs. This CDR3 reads CGSSQDLRTGELFF. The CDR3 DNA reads TGTGGCAGCAGCCAAGATTTGCGGACCGGGGAGCTGTTTTTT. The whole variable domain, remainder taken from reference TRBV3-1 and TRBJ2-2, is DTAVSQTPKYLVTQMGNDKSIKCEQNLGHDTMYWYKQDSKKFLKIMFSYNNKELIINETVPNRFSPKSPDKAHLNLHINSLELGDSAVYFCGSSQDLRTGELFFGEGSRLTVL.